The entry below describes one TCR beta chain. The data belong to a study of Ad26.COV2.S vaccination and SARS-CoV-2 variants. Stated treatment: over 15 received Ad26.COV2.S at low or high dose, single or two shots; about 5 received placebo; per-sample allocation not given. Collection of samples fell on day 63 after the first vaccine or placebo injection. Profiled with immunoSEQ multiplex PCR; TCRdb holds only in-frame clones, not every one. This table holds approximately 400,000 clones, 80% to 90% found once. The receptor comes from a person between 18 and 65 years old who received the Ad26.COV2.S COVID-19 vaccine or a placebo. Specimen: peripheral blood, collected in a trial of Ad26.COV2.S vaccine versus placebo.

In nucleotides, the CDR3 is TGTGCCAGCAGCCCCTGGGGGGGGACAGGGATACACGAGCAGTACTTC. Translation: CASSPWGGTGIHEQYF. The V call is TRBV9, the J call TRBJ2-7; TRBD1 agrees at 9 bases. Germline V gene data show CDR1 as SGDLS and CDR2 as YYNGEE. After removal of 4 bases from V and 5 bases from J, the junction contained 13 bases not matched to a gene. This CDR3 spans 16 amino acids.